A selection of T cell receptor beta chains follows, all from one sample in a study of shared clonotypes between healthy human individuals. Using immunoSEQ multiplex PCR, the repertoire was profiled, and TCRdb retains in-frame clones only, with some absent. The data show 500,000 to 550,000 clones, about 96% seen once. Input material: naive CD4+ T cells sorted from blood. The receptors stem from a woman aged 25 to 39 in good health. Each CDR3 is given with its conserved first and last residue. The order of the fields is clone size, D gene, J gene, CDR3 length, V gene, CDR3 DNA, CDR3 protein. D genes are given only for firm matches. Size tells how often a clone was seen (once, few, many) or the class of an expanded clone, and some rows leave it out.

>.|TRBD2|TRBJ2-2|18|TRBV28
TGTGCCAGCATTCCCTCCGATGGGCGGGAGGGCCGGCCCGGGGAGCTGTTTTTT
CASIPSDGREGRPGELFF
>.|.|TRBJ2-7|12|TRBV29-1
TGCAGCGTTGGCAGGGAGGCCTACGAGCAGTACTTC
CSVGREAYEQYF
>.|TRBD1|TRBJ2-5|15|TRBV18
TGTGCCAGCTCACCCCGGGGACAGAGAGAAGAGACCCAGTACTTC
CASSPRGQREETQYF
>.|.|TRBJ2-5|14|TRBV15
TGTGCCACCGCCGACCAGGGGTGGTGGGAGACCCAGTACTTC
CATADQGWWETQYF
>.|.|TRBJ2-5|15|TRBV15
TGTGCCACCAGCAGAGTGGGGCTTTCGAGGGAGACCCAGTACTTC
CATSRVGLSRETQYF
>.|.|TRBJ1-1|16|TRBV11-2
TGTGCCAGCAGCTTACTACCCCGGCAGAAGAACACTGAAGCTTTCTTT
CASSLLPRQKNTEAFF
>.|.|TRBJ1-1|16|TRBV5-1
TGCGCCAGCAGCTTGGCGGGGAATATCATGAACACTGAAGCTTTCTTT
CASSLAGNIMNTEAFF
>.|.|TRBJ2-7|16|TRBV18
TGTGCCAGCTCTCATGGGGGGACATATAAACCCTACGAGCAGTACTTC
CASSHGGTYKPYEQYF
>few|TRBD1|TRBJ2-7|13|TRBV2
TGTGCCAGCAGCGGGACAGTCTCCTACGAGCAGTACTTC
CASSGTVSYEQYF
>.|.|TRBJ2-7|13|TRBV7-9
TGTGCCAGCGTCCCCCTCCGCAGGGCCGAGCAGTACTTC
CASVPLRRAEQYF
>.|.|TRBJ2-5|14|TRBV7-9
TGTGCCAGCAGTGACCTGGGACTTCAAGAGACCCAGTACTTC
CASSDLGLQETQYF
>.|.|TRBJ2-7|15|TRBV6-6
TGTGCCAGCAGTTACCCCGGTTCAGCCTCCTACGAGCAGTACTTC
CASSYPGSASYEQYF
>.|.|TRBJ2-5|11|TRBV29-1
TGCAGCTTCAACCTTGTGGAGACCCAGTACTTC
CSFNLVETQYF
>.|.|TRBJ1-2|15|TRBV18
TGTGCCAGCTCACCGGACGGACGGTCGATTTATGGCTACACCTTC
CASSPDGRSIYGYTF
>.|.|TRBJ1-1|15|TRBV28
TGTGCCAGCAGCCGACCAAGCAGGGGACACACTGAAGCTTTCTTT
CASSRPSRGHTEAFF
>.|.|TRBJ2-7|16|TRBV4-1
TGCGCCAGCAGCCAAGCGAGAAGGACGGGGCCCTACGAGCAGTACTTC
CASSQARRTGPYEQYF
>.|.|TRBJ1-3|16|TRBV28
TGTGCCAGCAGTGCAACCCACGCGGCCCGTGGAAACACCATATATTTT
CASSATHAARGNTIYF
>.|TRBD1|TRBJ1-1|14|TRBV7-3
TGTGCCAGCAGCCCGGGACAGGCGAACACTGAAGCTTTCTTT
CASSPGQANTEAFF
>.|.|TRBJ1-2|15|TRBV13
TGTGCCAGCAGCCTCTCGAACACAGAGGGCTATGGCTACACCTTC
CASSLSNTEGYGYTF
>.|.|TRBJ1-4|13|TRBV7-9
TGTGCCAGCAGCTTAGAGGTTAACGAAAAACTGTTTTTT
CASSLEVNEKLFF
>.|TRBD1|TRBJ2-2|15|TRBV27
TGTGCCAGCAGGACCGGGACAGGGCCCACCGGGGAGCTGTTTTTT
CASRTGTGPTGELFF
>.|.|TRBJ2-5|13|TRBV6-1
TGTGCCAGCACCGAGTTGTCTGGGGAGACCCAGTACTTC
CASTELSGETQYF
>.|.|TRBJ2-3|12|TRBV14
TGTGCCAGCAGCCAAGGGGGCTATACGCAGTATTTT
CASSQGGYTQYF
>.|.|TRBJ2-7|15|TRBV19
TGTGCCAGTAAGGAGGGACGGGAGAGCTCCTACGAGCAGTACTTC
CASKEGRESSYEQYF
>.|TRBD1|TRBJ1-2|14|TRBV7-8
TGTGCCAGCAGCGGACAGGAGCCTAACTATGGCTACACCTTC
CASSGQEPNYGYTF
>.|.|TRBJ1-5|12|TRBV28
TGTGCCAGCAGGGCTAGCAATCAGCCCCAGCATTTT
CASRASNQPQHF
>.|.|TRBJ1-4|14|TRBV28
TGTGCCAGCGGTGACAGTGCAACTAATGAAAAACTGTTTTTT
CASGDSATNEKLFF
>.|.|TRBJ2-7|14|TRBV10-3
TGTGCCATCAGTGAGTTTGCGCCTCAATACGAGCAGTACTTC
CAISEFAPQYEQYF
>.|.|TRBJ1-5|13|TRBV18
TGTGCCAGCTCTCAGGGTACCAATCAGCCCCAGCATTTT
CASSQGTNQPQHF
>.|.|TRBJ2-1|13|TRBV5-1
TGCGCCAGCAGCTTGGTGGGTTACAATGAGCAGTTCTTC
CASSLVGYNEQFF
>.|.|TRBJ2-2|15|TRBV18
TGTGCCAGCTCACCGACGCTACCCGACACCGGGGAGCTGTTTTTT
CASSPTLPDTGELFF
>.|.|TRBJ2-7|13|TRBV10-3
TGTGCCATCAGTGTGCTCGGGACGGGTGAGCAGTACTTC
CAISVLGTGEQYF
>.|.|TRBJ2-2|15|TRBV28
TGTGCCAGCAGTTTTCTCAGGGCAAACACCGGGGAGCTGTTTTTT
CASSFLRANTGELFF
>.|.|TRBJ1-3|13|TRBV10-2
TGCGCAACCAGAGGGTCAGGGTCAAACACCATATATTTT
CATRGSGSNTIYF
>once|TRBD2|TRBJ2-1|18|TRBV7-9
TGTGCCAGCAGCTCGATGCCGGGACTAGCGGGATTTGGTAATGAGCAGTTCTTC
CASSSMPGLAGFGNEQFF
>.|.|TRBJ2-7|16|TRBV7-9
TGTGCCAGCAGCGATAGGGGAGCGTGGGGCCCTCGCGAGCAGTACTTC
CASSDRGAWGPREQYF
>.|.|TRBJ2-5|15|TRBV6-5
TGTGCCAGCAGTGCACGTCGGGGGAGAGGAGAGACCCAGTACTTC
CASSARRGRGETQYF
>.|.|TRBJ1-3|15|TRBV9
TGTGCCAGCAGCGTAGCTCAGGGGCCGGGAAACACCATATATTTT
CASSVAQGPGNTIYF
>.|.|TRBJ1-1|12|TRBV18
TGTGCCAGCTCACCCACAGGCCCTGAAGCTTTCTTT
CASSPTGPEAFF
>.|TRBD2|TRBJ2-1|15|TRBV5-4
TGTGCCAGCAGCTTGGATCTAGCGGGAGGGGCTGAGCAGTTCTTC
CASSLDLAGGAEQFF
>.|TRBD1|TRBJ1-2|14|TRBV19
TGTGCCAGTAGTATAGGGACAGGGATCTATGGCTACACCTTC
CASSIGTGIYGYTF
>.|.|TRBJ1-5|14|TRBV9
TGTGCCAGCAGCGGGGGGGGACCCGATCAGCCCCAGCATTTT
CASSGGGPDQPQHF
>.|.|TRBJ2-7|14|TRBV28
TGTGCCAGCAGTTTATTGGGGGCAACCTACGAGCAGTACTTC
CASSLLGATYEQYF
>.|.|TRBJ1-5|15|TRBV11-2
TGTGCCAGCAGCTTAGTATCAGGGATCGGACAGCCCCAGCATTTT
CASSLVSGIGQPQHF
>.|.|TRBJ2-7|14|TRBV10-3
TGTGCCATCAGTGTGGGGGGAGGCTCCTACGAGCAGTACTTC
CAISVGGGSYEQYF
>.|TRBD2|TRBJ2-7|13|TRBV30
TGTGCCTGGTCCAGCGGGAGCGGGTACGAGCAGTACTTC
CAWSSGSGYEQYF
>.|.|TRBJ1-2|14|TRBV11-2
TGTGCCAGCAGCCAACAGGTAGCTAACTATGGCTACACCTTC
CASSQQVANYGYTF
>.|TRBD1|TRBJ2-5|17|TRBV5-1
TGCGCCAGCAGCTCTGGACAGGGGGTAGGGGTCGGAGAGACCCAGTACTTC
CASSSGQGVGVGETQYF
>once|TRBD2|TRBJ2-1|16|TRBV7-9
TGTGCCAGCAGCTTCACTTCCAGCGGGGCCACTAATGAGCAGTTCTTC
CASSFTSSGATNEQFF
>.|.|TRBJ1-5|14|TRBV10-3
TGTGCCACCGCTTCCGGGGGCGAAGGACAGCCCCAGCATTTT
CATASGGEGQPQHF
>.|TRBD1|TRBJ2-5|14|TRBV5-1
TGCGCCAGCAGCTTGGGGACAGGGGTAGAGACCCAGTACTTC
CASSLGTGVETQYF
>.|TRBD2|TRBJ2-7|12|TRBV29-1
TGCAGCGCCCTAGCGGGGAACTACGAGCAGTACTTC
CSALAGNYEQYF
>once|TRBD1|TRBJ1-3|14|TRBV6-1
TGTGCCAGCAGTAGGACAGGACGAGGAAACACCATATATTTT
CASSRTGRGNTIYF
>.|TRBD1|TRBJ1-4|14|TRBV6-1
TGTGCCAGCAGGACAGGGGTTAAGGGTGAAAAACTGTTTTTT
CASRTGVKGEKLFF
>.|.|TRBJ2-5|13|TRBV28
TGTGCCAGCAGTTTATACTCGCGAGAGACCCAGTACTTC
CASSLYSRETQYF
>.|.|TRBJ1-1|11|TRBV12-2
TGTGCAAGTCGCTTCGGTCGGGAAGCTTTCTTT
CASRFGREAFF
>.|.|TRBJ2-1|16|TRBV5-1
TGCGCCAGCAGCTCACCCCAGGCTTCTGGCTACAATGAGCAGTTCTTC
CASSSPQASGYNEQFF
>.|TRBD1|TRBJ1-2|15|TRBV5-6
TGTGCCAGCACGCTGACAGGGAGGGGAAACTATGGCTACACCTTC
CASTLTGRGNYGYTF
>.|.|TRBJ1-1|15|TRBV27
TGTGCCAGCAGTTTATTGGGGTCGGCAGGCACTGAAGCTTTCTTT
CASSLLGSAGTEAFF